This T cell receptor (beta chain) is from a study of T cells in Graves' hyperthyroidism and ophthalmopathy. Germline V CDR1 and CDR2: LNHNV, YYDKDF (reference sequence). The CDR3 is 12 residues long. Trimming removed 3 bases at V and 9 bases at J, with 11 bases between. RNA transcripts were the template for amplifying TCR beta CDR3 regions. In the first-round RT-PCR of the TCR CDR3, the HTBI primer set was used. TCRdb processed the multiplex PCR reads anew with MiXCR; each CDR3 protein has one entry. In the table there are almost 500,000 distinct CDR3 sequences, about 22% of which are singletons. Comments on this clonotype: One base away lies a much larger clone, so this may be a sequencing read error.

This rearrangement joins TRBV15 to TRBJ1-1; no definite D call. Material: blood. This receptor was obtained from a woman between 65 and 79 years old with Graves' ophthalmopathy. The CDR3 sequence: CATSSRYSKAFF. The CDR3 DNA reads TGTGCCACCAGCAGCCGGTACAGCAAAGCTTTCTTT.